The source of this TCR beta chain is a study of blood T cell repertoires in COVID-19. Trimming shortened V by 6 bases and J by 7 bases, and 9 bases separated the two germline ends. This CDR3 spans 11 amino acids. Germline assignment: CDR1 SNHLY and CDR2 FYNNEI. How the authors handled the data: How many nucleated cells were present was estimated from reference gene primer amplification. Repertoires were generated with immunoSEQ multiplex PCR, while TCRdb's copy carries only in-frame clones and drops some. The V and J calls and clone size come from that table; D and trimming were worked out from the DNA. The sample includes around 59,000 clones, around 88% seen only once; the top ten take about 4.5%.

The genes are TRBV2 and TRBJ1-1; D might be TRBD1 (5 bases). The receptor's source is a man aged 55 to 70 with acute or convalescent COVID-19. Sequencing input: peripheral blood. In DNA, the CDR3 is TGTGCCAGCAGCGGGGGTTTTGAAGCTTTCTTT. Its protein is CASSGGFEAFF. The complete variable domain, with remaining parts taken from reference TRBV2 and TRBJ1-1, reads EPEVTQTPSHQVTQMGQEVILRCVPISNHLYFYWYRQILGQKVEFLVSFYNNEISEKSEIFDDQFSVERPDGSNFTLKIRSTKLEDSAMYFCASSGGFEAFFGQGTRLTVV.